This is a list of T cell receptor beta chains from one sample in a study of early T cells in non-severe SARS-CoV-2 infection. TCRdb passed the 5' RACE reads through MiXCR, listing each CDR3 protein once. The table lists approximately 81,000 distinct CDR3 sequences, around 13% of them singletons, with about 6.1% in the top ten. The specimen was whole blood. The receptor source for this set is an adult who was a healthcare worker with PCR-confirmed SARS-CoV-2 infection or an uninfected control (not recorded which). The CDR3 runs from the conserved cysteine through the conserved F or W. A D gene is named only where the DNA matches it firmly. The size of a clone is reported for some rows only, either as once, few or many, or as a class for expanded clones.

abundance	j_gene	v_gene	d_gene	CDR3aa	CDR3nt
-	TRBJ2-1	TRBV7-2	TRBD2	CASSFRASGGRALGEQFF	TGTGCCAGCAGCTTTAGGGCTAGCGGGGGGCGAGCCCTCGGGGAGCAGTTCTTC
many	TRBJ1-4	TRBV29-1	-	CSVAKAGGDEKLFF	TGCAGCGTTGCTAAGGCCGGAGGGGATGAAAAACTGTTTTTT
-	TRBJ1-2	TRBV5-4	-	CASRDGVEYYGYTF	TGTGCCAGCAGGGATGGGGTGGAATACTATGGCTACACCTTC
many	TRBJ2-1	TRBV5-4	TRBD2	CASSPSTGGPFYNEQFF	TGTGCCAGCAGTCCTAGTACGGGAGGGCCTTTCTACAATGAGCAGTTCTTC
many	TRBJ2-1	TRBV15	TRBD1	CATSRVRQGSGEQFF	TGTGCCACCAGCAGGGTCCGACAGGGAAGTGGAGAGCAGTTCTTC
many	TRBJ1-4	TRBV5-1	-	CASSLEGNEKLFF	TGCGCCAGCAGCTTGGAAGGGAATGAAAAACTGTTTTTT
-	TRBJ1-2	TRBV20-1	-	CSARDIRTAGWTSDGYTF	TGCAGTGCTAGAGATATACGGACCGCCGGATGGACGAGTGACGGCTACACCTTC
-	TRBJ1-5	TRBV6-6	TRBD1	CASLTPDRGGNQPQHF	TGTGCCAGCCTTACCCCGGACAGGGGGGGTAATCAGCCCCAGCATTTT
many	TRBJ2-3	TRBV29-1	-	CSVWTGSSTDTQYF	TGCAGCGTTTGGACGGGCTCTAGCACAGATACGCAGTATTTT
-	TRBJ2-7	TRBV12-3/TRBV12-4	TRBD1	CASSLVDRAYEQYF	TGTGCCAGCAGTTTAGTCGACAGGGCCTACGAGCAGTACTTC
many	TRBJ2-3	TRBV28	TRBD1	CASSSTGTGYTDTQYF	TGTGCCAGCAGTTCCACCGGGACAGGGTACACAGATACGCAGTATTTT
-	TRBJ2-1	TRBV10-3	-	CAISGAPGTLTYNEQFF	TGTGCCATCAGTGGGGCCCCCGGGACCCTCACCTACAATGAGCAGTTCTTC
many	TRBJ2-5	TRBV5-1	TRBD1	CASTPRDSNQETQYF	TGCGCCAGCACACCTAGGGACAGCAACCAAGAGACCCAGTACTTC